This TCR beta chain is from a study of PD-L1 blockade in urothelial cancer. Study background: About nine tenths of the roughly 30 patients were men with bladder-origin urothelial cancer. Across blood samples, T cells had a median count of about 150,000.

Here immunoSEQ multiplex PCR was the method, and the copy in TCRdb shows in-frame clones only, minus some. The sample contains about 63,000 clones, 75% to 85% of which appear only once. Stated time point: pretreatment peripheral blood. V was shortened by 0 bases and J by 3 bases, with 6 bases between the two germline ends. Germline assignment: CDR1 MNHEY and CDR2 SMNVEV (reference sequence). The length of the CDR3 is 13 residues. The source was PBMCs, collected around atezolizumab (anti-PD-L1) treatment. The V and J genes are TRBV27 and TRBJ2-7, with D perhaps matching TRBD1 (6 bases). The TCR originated in a man in his 70s with urothelial cancer. The CDR3 reads CASSLSGGYEQYF. For the CDR3, the DNA is TGTGCCAGCAGTTTATCAGGGGGCTACGAGCAGTACTTC.